This T cell receptor (beta chain) originates from a study of blood T cell repertoires in COVID-19. Original methodology: Reference gene primers were amplified, and this amplification served to estimate nucleated cell counts. The table came from immunoSEQ multiplex PCR; TCRdb's copy has only in-frame clones and leaves some out. D and trimming come from the DNA, and the V and J calls and clone size come from that table. The sample has more than 200,000 clones, 65% to 90% seen once. Germline assignment: CDR1 KGHSH and CDR2 LQKENI. This CDR3 contains 14 residues. V gave up 2 bases and J gave up 4 bases; unmatched junction bases: 4. Membership in each cohort depended on participant-reported clinical history.

The sample taken for sequencing was PBMCs or T cells enriched from blood (not recorded which). The clonotype originates from a man in his forties who had recovered from COVID-19. The chain links TRBV18 to TRBJ1-2; 7 bases fit TRBD1. CDR3 bases: TGTGCCAGCTCACCAGGGACAGACACCTATGGCTACACCTTC. The encoded protein is CASSPGTDTYGYTF.